This T cell receptor (beta chain) was recovered during a study of PD-1 blockade in classical Hodgkin lymphoma (dated by TCRdb to 2020 to 2022). Context from the whole study: Nivolumab dosing was 3 mg/kg intravenously every 2 weeks, continuing until either disease progression or unacceptable toxicity. The study used CyTOF and TCR beta sequencing to define a peripheral blood immune signature of response to PD-1 blockade in classical Hodgkin lymphoma.

This specimen's time point label, interpreted: cycle 2 day 1 (C2D1) of nivolumab. Every trial patient had relapsed after autologous stem cell transplantation, and cohorts A, B and C differed in prior brentuximab vedotin exposure. A total of around 59 patients with relapsed/refractory classical Hodgkin lymphoma made up the trial cohort, and each patient's best overall response was complete response, partial response or progressive disease. Single-agent nivolumab was administered to trial patients in the multi-cohort phase II CheckMate 205 trial. An independent review committee assessed best overall response by applying the 2007 International Working Group response criteria. Trial PBMCs were collected immediately before nivolumab initiation (C1D1) and during therapy at cycle 2 day 1 and cycle 4 day 1. After peripheral blood was drawn into 8 mL Vacutainer Cell Preparation Tubes, PBMCs were isolated by centrifugation and then cryopreserved.

Overall study outcomes, separate from this receptor: Trial patients achieving complete response had baseline diversity similar to newly diagnosed patients, whereas partial responders and progressors had significantly lower diversity. Baseline TCR diversity was reported to be lower in newly diagnosed patients than in healthy donors, and even lower in relapsed/refractory patients. The study was restricted to a single clinical trial cohort, and the causes of repertoire differences, possibly disease activity or prior therapy, were left undefined. CD4+ but not CD8+ TCR diversity rose significantly by C4D1 (p=0.0027 vs p=0.16), most apparent in complete responders (p=0.02). Lower diversity was seen in patients whose nivolumab began less than 1 year after ASCT, and these patients were left out of later analyses so that immune reconstitution would not confound the results.

The Qiagen DNeasy kit was used to extract genomic DNA from unsorted PBMCs and from the negatively selected CD4+ and CD8+ fractions. Amplification of TCR beta CDR3 regions was done by immunoSEQ multiplex PCR with primers that anneal to V and J segments. A synthetic immune receptor repertoire was used to minimize amplification bias, and any residual bias was removed computationally once sequencing was done. The study's own analysis went as follows. Custom Python scripts were used to quantify repertoire diversity as the Shannon entropy index. Unsorted, CD4+ and CD8+ repertoires were examined separately, except in combined analyses, for which CD4+ and CD8+ sequences were merged in silico. A clone was considered expanded if an increase in frequency of at least 2-fold after treatment relative to C1D1 was found, and a pseudocount of 0.5 was applied to clones undetected at baseline. Clones with 0 or 1 copy at C1D1 were defined as singleton clones, while clones with 2 or more copies were defined as non-singleton clones. By matching protein sequences in sorted samples from the same patient, clones expanded in unsorted samples were annotated as CD4+, CD8+ or unknown. Wilcoxon tests were applied to paired samples to test diversity changes from C1D1 to C4D1. The source is immuneACCESS, and TCRdb retained only in-frame sequences with V and J called. Part of the clones is not carried over; for the studies checked, unresolved V genes explain less than half of this, and the remainder is unexplained. The V and J calls and clone size come from that table; D and trimming were worked out from the DNA. This sample has about 150,000 clones in its table, and 78% of those were observed once. The ten largest account for 7.5% to 10% of the sample.

CDR1 MDHEN and CDR2 SYDVKM were looked up in the germline V gene. Inclusive of the bounding cysteine and phenylalanine, the CDR3 is 11 residues long. The CDR3 DNA has 33 bases and is translated from base 1. Deletion took 4 bases off V and 7 bases off J, with a span of 7 bases between the germline ends. Concerning this clone: What antigen it recognizes has not been identified. Qualities for individual bases were not recorded, and no much larger clone is one base off.

This clonotype was sampled from a human donor with classical Hodgkin lymphoma. The sample was peripheral blood mononuclear cells (PBMCs), taken before the second cycle of nivolumab. Recombination joined TRBV28 with TRBJ1-1; possibly the D gene is TRBD1, per 5 matching bases. The CDR3 corresponds to CASSSRDEAFF. The nucleotide sequence is TGTGCCAGCAGTTCCAGGGATGAAGCTTTCTTT.